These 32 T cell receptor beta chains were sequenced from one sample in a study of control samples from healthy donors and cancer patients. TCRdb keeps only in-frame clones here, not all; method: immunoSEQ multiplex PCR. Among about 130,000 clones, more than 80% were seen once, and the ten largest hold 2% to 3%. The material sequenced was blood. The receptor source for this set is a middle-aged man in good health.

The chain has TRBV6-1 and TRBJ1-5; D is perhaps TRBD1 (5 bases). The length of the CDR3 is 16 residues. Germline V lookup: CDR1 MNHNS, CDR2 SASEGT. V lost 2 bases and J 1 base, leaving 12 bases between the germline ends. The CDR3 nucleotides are TGTGCCAGCAGTGAATCTTCCTGGGACAGCAATCAGCCCCAGCATTTT. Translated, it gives CASSESSWDSNQPQHF.

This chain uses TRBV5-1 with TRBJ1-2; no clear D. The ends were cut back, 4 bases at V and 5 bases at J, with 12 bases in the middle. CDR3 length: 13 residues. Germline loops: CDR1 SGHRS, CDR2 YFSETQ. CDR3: CASSTDLGYGYTF. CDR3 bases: TGCGCCAGCAGCACAGACCTTGGATATGGCTACACCTTC.

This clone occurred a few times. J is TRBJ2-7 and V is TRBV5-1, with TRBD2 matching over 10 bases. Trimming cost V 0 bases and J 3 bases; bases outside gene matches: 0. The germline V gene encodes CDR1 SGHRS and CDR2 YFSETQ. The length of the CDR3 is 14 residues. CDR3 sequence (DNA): TGCGCCAGCAGCTTGGGGACTAGCGGCTACGAGCAGTACTTC. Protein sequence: CASSLGTSGYEQYF.

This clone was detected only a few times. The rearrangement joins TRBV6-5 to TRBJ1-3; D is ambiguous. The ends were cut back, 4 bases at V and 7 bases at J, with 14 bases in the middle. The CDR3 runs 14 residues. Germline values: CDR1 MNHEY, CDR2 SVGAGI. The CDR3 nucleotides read TGTGCCAGCAGTTCCTTCGGTTCCTTGAACACCATATATTTT. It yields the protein CASSSFGSLNTIYF.

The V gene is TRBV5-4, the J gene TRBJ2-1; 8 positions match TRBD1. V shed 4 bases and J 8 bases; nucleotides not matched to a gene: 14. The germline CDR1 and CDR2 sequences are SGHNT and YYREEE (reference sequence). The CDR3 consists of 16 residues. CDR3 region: CASSPKLTDRGDEQFF. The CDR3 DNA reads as TGTGCCAGCAGCCCGAAGTTAACAGACAGGGGCGATGAGCAGTTCTTC.

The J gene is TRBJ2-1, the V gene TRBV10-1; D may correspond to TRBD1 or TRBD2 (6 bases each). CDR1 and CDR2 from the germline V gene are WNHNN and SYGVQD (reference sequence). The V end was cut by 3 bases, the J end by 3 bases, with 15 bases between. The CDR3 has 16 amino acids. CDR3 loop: CASSDPGGQGYNEQFF. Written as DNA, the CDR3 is TGCGCCAGCAGTGATCCCGGGGGACAAGGCTACAATGAGCAGTTCTTC.

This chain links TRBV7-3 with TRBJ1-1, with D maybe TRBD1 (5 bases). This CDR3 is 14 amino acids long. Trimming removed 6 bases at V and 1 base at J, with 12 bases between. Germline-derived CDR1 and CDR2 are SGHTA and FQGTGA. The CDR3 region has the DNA TGTGCCAGCAGACCTACCAGGGCGAACACTGAAGCTTTCTTT. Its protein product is CASRPTRANTEAFF.

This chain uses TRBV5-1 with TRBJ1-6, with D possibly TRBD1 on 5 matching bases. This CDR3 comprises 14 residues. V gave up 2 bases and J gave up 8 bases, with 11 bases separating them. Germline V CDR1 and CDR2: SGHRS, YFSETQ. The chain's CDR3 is CASSLEGLDSPLHF. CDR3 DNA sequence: TGCGCCAGCAGCTTAGAGGGGTTGGATTCACCCCTCCACTTT.

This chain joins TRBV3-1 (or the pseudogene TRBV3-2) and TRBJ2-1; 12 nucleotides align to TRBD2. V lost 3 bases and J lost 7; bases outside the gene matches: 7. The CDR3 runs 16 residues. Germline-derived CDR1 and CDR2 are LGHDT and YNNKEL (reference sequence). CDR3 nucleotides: TGTGCCAGCAGCCACCCTAGCGGGGGGGCTGCGAATGAGCAGTTCTTC. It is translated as CASSHPSGGAANEQFF.

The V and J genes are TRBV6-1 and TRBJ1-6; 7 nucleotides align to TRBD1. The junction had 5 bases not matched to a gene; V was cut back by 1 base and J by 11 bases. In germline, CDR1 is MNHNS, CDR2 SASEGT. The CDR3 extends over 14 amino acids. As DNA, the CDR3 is TGTGCCAGCAGTGAAGAGACAGGGCTAACACCCCTCCACTTT. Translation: CASSEETGLTPLHF.

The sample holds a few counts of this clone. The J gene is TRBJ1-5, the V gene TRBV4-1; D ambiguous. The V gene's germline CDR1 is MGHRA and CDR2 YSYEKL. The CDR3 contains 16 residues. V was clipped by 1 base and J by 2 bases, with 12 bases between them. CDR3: CASSQGPNEGNQPQHF. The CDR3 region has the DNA TGCGCCAGCAGCCAAGGGCCTAATGAGGGCAATCAGCCCCAGCATTTT.

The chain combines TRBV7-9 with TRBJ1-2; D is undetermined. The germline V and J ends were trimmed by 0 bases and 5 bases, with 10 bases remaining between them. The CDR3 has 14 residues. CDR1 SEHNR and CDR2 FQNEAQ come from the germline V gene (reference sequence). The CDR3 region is CASSLAIEGYGYTF. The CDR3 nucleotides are TGTGCCAGCAGCTTAGCGATAGAGGGATATGGCTACACCTTC.

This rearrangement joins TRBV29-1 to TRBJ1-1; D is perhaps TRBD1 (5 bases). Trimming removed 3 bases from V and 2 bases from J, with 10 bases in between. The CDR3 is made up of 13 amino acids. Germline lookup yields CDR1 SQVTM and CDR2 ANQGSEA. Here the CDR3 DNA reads TGCAGCGTTGAGGGGGGTATAAACACTGAAGCTTTCTTT. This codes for CSVEGGINTEAFF.

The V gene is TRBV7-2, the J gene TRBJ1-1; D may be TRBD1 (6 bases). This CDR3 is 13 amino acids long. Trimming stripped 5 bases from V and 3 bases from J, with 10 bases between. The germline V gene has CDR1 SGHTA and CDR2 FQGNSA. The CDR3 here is CASSINRDTEAFF. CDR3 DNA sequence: TGTGCCAGCAGCATTAACAGGGACACTGAAGCTTTCTTT. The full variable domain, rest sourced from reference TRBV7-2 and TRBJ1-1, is GAGVSQSPSNKVTEKGKDVELRCDPISGHTALYWYRQSLGQGLEFLIYFQGNSAPDKSGLPSDRFSAERTGGSVSTLTIQRTQQEDSAVYLCASSINRDTEAFFGQGTRLTVV.

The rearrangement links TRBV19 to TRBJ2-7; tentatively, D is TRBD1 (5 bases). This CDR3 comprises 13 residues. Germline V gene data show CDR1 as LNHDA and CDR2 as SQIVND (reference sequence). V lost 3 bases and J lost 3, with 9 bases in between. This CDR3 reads CASSMRQSYEQYF. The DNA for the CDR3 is TGTGCCAGTAGTATGCGACAGAGCTACGAGCAGTACTTC.

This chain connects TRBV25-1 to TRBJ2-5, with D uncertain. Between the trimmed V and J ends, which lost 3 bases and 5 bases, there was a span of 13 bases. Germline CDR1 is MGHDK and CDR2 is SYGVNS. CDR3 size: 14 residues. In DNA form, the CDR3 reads TGTGCCAGCAGTGATGTTGGGATTAGGGAGACCCAGTACTTC. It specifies CASSDVGIRETQYF.

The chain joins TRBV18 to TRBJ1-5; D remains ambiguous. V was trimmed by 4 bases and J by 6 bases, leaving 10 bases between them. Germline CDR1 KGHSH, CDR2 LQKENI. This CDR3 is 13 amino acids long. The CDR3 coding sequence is TGTGCCAGCTCACTGGGCGGTTCTCAGCCCCAGCATTTT. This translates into CASSLGGSQPQHF. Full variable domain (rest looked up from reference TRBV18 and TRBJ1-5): NAGVMQNPRHLVRRRGQEARLRCSPMKGHSHVYWYRQLPEEGLKFMVYLQKENIIDESGMPKERFSAEFPKEGPSILRIQQVVRGDSAAYFCASSLGGSQPQHFGDGTRLSIL.

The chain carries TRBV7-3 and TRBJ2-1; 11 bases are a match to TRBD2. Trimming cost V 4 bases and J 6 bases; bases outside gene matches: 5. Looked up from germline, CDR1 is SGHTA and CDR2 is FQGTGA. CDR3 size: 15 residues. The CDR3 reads CASSSAGLAANEQFF. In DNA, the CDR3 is TGTGCCAGCAGCTCGGCGGGACTAGCGGCCAATGAGCAGTTCTTC.

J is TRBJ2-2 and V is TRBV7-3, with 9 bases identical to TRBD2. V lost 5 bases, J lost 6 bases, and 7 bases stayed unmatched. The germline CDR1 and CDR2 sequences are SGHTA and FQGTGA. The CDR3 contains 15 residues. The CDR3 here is CASSPPGLAPGELFF. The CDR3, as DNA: TGTGCCAGCAGCCCACCGGGACTAGCCCCCGGGGAGCTGTTTTTT.

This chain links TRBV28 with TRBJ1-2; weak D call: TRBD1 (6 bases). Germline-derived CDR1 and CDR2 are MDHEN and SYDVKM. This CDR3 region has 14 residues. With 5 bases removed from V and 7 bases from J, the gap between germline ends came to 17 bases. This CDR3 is CASSPSRQAAGYTF. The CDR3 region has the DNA TGTGCCAGCAGTCCCTCCAGACAGGCGGCTGGCTACACCTTC.

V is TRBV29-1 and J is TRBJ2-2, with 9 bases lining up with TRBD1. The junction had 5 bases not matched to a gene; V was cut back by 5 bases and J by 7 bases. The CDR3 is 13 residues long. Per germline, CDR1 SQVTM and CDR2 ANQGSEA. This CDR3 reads CSVTGGAHGELFF. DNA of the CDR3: TGCAGCGTTACAGGGGGCGCCCACGGGGAGCTGTTTTTT.

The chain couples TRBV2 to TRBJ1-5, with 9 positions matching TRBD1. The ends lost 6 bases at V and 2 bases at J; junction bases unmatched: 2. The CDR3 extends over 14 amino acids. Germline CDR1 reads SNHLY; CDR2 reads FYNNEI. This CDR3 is CASRDRGGNQPQHF. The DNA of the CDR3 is TGTGCCAGCAGGGACAGGGGAGGCAATCAGCCCCAGCATTTT.

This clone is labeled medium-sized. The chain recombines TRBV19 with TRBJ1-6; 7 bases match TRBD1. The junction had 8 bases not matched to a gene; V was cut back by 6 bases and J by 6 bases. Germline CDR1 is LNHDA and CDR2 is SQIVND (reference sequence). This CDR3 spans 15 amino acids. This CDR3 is CASRADRSPNSPLHF. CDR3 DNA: TGTGCCAGTAGGGCGGACAGGTCCCCTAATTCACCCCTCCACTTT.

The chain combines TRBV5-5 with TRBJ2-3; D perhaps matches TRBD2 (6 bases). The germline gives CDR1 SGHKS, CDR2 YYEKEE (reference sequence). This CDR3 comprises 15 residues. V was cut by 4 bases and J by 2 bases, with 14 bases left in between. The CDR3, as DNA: TGTGCCAGCAGCCTCTCCGGGGGACTCACAGATACGCAGTATTTT. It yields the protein CASSLSGGLTDTQYF.

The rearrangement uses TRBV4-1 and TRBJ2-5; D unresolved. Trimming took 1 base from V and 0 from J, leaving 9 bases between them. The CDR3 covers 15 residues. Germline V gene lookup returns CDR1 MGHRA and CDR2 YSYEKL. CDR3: CASSQGDSNQETQYF. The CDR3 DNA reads TGCGCCAGCAGCCAAGGGGATAGCAACCAAGAGACCCAGTACTTC.

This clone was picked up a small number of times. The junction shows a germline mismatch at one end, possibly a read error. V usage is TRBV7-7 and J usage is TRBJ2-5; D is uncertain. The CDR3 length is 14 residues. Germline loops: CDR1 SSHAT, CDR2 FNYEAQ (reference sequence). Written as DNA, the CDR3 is TGTGCTAGCAGCTTCGGTCCGGACGGAGAGACCCAGTACTTC. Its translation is CASSFGPDGETQYF.

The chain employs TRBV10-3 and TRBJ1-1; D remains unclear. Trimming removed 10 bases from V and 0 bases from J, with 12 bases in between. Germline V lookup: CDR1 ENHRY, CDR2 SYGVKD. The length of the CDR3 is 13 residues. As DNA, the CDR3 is TGTGCCAAACAAAAGGACCTGAACACTGAAGCTTTCTTT. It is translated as CAKQKDLNTEAFF.

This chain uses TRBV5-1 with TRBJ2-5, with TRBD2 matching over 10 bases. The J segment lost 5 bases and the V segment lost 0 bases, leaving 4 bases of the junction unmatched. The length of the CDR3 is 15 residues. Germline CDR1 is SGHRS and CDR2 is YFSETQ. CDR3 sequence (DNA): TGCGCCAGCAGCTTGGGTCTAGCGGGGGATGAGACCCAGTACTTC. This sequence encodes CASSLGLAGDETQYF.

The CDR3 sequence: CASSPLHQRSTDTQYF. For the CDR3, the DNA is TGTGCCAGCTCACCCCTTCATCAGCGAAGCACAGATACGCAGTATTTT. The J gene is TRBJ2-3, the V gene TRBV18; D is ambiguous. The V end lost 3 bases, the J end lost 0 bases, and 13 bases lay between the germline ends. CDR1 KGHSH and CDR2 LQKENI come from the germline V gene. CDR3 length: 16 residues. Full variable domain (outside the CDR3, taken from reference TRBV18 and TRBJ2-3): NAGVMQNPRHLVRRRGQEARLRCSPMKGHSHVYWYRQLPEEGLKFMVYLQKENIIDESGMPKERFSAEFPKEGPSILRIQQVVRGDSAAYFCASSPLHQRSTDTQYFGPGTRLTVL.

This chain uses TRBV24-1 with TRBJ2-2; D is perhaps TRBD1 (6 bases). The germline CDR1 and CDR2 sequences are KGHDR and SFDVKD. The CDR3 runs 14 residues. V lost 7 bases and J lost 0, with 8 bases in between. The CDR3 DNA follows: TGTGCCACCAGCGCAGGGGCGAACACCGGGGAGCTGTTTTTT. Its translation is CATSAGANTGELFF.

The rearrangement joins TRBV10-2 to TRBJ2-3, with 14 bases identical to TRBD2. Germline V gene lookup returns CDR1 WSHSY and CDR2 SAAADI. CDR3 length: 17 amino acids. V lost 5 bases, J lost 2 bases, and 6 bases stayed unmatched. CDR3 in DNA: TGCGCCAGCAGTTTCGGGACTAGCGGGGGCTACACAGATACGCAGTATTTT. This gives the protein CASSFGTSGGYTDTQYF.

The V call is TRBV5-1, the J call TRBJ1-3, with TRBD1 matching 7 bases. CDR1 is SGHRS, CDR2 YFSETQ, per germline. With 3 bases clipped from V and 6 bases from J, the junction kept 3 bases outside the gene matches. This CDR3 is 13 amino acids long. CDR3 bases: TGCGCCAGCAGCTGGGACAGTCAAAACACCATATATTTT. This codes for CASSWDSQNTIYF.